The 25 T cell receptor beta chains below all came from one sample that was sequenced in a study of vaccination and CD4 T cells after COVID-19. TCRdb passed the PCR reads through MiXCR, listing each CDR3 protein once. The sample includes approximately 19,000 distinct CDR3 sequences, 62% of them seen just once. This specimen consisted of CD4+ T cells from blood, obtained before SARS-CoV-2 vaccination. These receptors all stem from a human donor who had recovered from COVID-19.

The chain is built from TRBV6-1 and TRBJ2-7; 13 bases align to TRBD2. Trimming removed 7 bases from V and 5 bases from J; junction bases left unmatched: 5. Per the germline V gene, CDR1 is MNHNS and CDR2 is SASEGT. CDR3 length: 14 amino acids. CDR3 region: CASTGLAGDDEQYF. CDR3 DNA sequence: TGTGCCAGCACAGGACTAGCGGGAGATGACGAGCAGTACTTC.

The V call is TRBV5-4, the J call TRBJ1-2; tentative D call: TRBD1 (5 bases). The CDR3 is 15 amino acids. The germline V and J ends were trimmed by 7 bases and 2 bases, with 18 bases remaining between them. Germline-derived CDR1 and CDR2 are SGHNT and YYREEE (reference sequence). The CDR3 region has the DNA TGTGCCAGCTCCCTAGGAGGGACGATCAACTATGGCTACACCTTC. This codes for CASSLGGTINYGYTF.

J is TRBJ2-7 and V is TRBV4-2; 10 bases are shared with TRBD2. The CDR3 spans 15 residues. CDR1 and CDR2 from the germline V gene are LGHNA and YNFKEQ. Trimming took 1 base from V and 0 from J; bases not matched to a gene: 0. CDR3 residues: CASSQGLAGSYEQYF. In DNA form, the CDR3 reads TGTGCCAGCAGCCAAGGACTAGCGGGCTCCTACGAGCAGTACTTC.

This chain uses TRBV5-1 with TRBJ2-7; 8 bases line up with TRBD1. From germline, CDR1 is SGHRS and CDR2 YFSETQ. This CDR3 contains 13 residues. V lost 4 bases and J lost 3; bases outside the gene matches: 3. The CDR3 reads CASSPGGFYEQYF. The CDR3 DNA reads as TGCGCCAGCAGCCCAGGGGGCTTCTACGAGCAGTACTTC. Full variable domain (missing parts from reference TRBV5-1 and TRBJ2-7): KAGVTQTPRYLIKTRGQQVTLSCSPISGHRSVSWYQQTPGQGLQFLFEYFSETQRNKGNFPGRFSGRQFSNSRSEMNVSTLELGDSALYLCASSPGGFYEQYFGPGTRLTVT.

V usage is TRBV6-2 or TRBV6-3 and J usage is TRBJ2-1; unclear D gene. Deletions cut 0 bases from V and 6 bases from J, with 6 bases between. Looked up from germline, CDR1 is MNHEY and CDR2 is SVGEGT. The CDR3 is 13 residues long. This chain's CDR3 is CASSYSRRNEQFF. The CDR3 nucleotides are TGTGCCAGCAGTTACTCTCGGCGCAATGAGCAGTTCTTC.

J is TRBJ2-3 and V is TRBV20-1, with a tentative D call TRBD2 (6 bases). From germline, CDR1 is DFQATT and CDR2 SNEGSKA (reference sequence). The CDR3 has 16 residues. V was trimmed by 0 bases and J by 0 bases, leaving 13 bases between them. CDR3 nucleotides: TGCAGTGCTAGAGATTCGGGAGTTACTAGCACAGATACGCAGTATTTT. Translating gives CSARDSGVTSTDTQYF.

The chain has TRBV7-9 and TRBJ2-7; 9 bases fit TRBD1. V was clipped by 8 bases and J by 3 bases; unmatched bases: 11. From germline, CDR1 is SEHNR and CDR2 FQNEAQ (reference sequence). The CDR3 has 15 residues. In nucleotides, the CDR3 is TGTGCCAGCTTACGCGCGGGACAGGGACTCTACGAGCAGTACTTC. Translating gives CASLRAGQGLYEQYF.

The chain is built from TRBV4-1 and TRBJ2-5, with 7 bases lining up with TRBD1. Germline V lookup: CDR1 MGHRA, CDR2 YSYEKL. Trimming took 3 bases from V and 1 from J; bases not matched to a gene: 5. The CDR3 loop spans 15 amino acids. The CDR3 sequence is CASSQAGTAQETQYF. CDR3 nucleotide sequence: TGCGCCAGCAGCCAGGCCGGGACAGCCCAAGAGACCCAGTACTTC.

The CDR3 spells CASSFSSGLAGGNYEQYF. The CDR3 DNA reads TGTGCCAGCAGTTTCAGTTCGGGACTAGCGGGAGGGAACTACGAGCAGTACTTC. The rearrangement uses TRBV6-5 and TRBJ2-7, with 16 nucleotides matching TRBD2. Trimming at V came to 4 bases and at J to 3 bases, leaving 9 bases not matched to a gene. The CDR3 sequence is 18 residues long. The V gene's germline CDR1 is MNHEY and CDR2 SVGAGI.

The chain joins TRBV20-1 to TRBJ2-7, with D possibly being TRBD1 (6 bases). The CDR3 extends over 14 amino acids. V was clipped by 5 bases and J by 3 bases, with 17 bases between them. From germline, CDR1 is DFQATT and CDR2 SNEGSKA (reference sequence). This chain's CDR3 is CSAADSRKDYEQYF. The CDR3 DNA follows: TGCAGTGCTGCGGACAGCAGAAAAGACTACGAGCAGTACTTC.

This clonotype was seen only a few times. The V call is TRBV6-1, the J call TRBJ2-2; 7 nucleotides match TRBD1. The CDR3 loop spans 18 amino acids. Trimming removed 0 bases from V and 0 bases from J; junction bases left unmatched: 7. Germline assignment: CDR1 MNHNS and CDR2 SASEGT. CDR3 in DNA: TGTGCCAGCAGTGAAGCGCTTATAGGGGGCGCGAACACCGGGGAGCTGTTTTTT. It translates to CASSEALIGGANTGELFF.

CDR3 bases: TGCAGTGCCTTAGCGGGGGGCACAGATACGCAGTATTTT. Its protein is CSALAGGTDTQYF. This chain links TRBV20-1 with TRBJ2-3; TRBD2 matches at 9 bases. V lost 6 bases, J lost 1 base, and 2 bases stayed unmatched. This CDR3 is built from 13 residues. Germline V gene data show CDR1 as DFQATT and CDR2 as SNEGSKA (reference sequence).

This clonotype was counted a few times. This chain joins TRBV7-2 and TRBJ1-5, with D perhaps TRBD1 (6 bases). The germline V gene has CDR1 SGHTA and CDR2 FQGNSA. The CDR3 contains 13 residues. V was shortened by 5 bases and J by 6 bases, with 11 bases between the two germline ends. CDR3 coding DNA: TGTGCCAGCAGCAGGGGGGTGACTCAGCCCCAGCATTTT. Translated: CASSRGVTQPQHF. Supplemented by reference TRBV7-2 and TRBJ1-5, the full variable domain reads GAGVSQSPSNKVTEKGKDVELRCDPISGHTALYWYRQSLGQGLEFLIYFQGNSAPDKSGLPSDRFSAERTGGSVSTLTIQRTQQEDSAVYLCASSRGVTQPQHFGDGTRLSIL.

As regards this clonotype: A much larger clone sits a single nucleotide away, making a read error possible. CDR3 region: CSESGDYGYTF. The CDR3 DNA follows: TGCAGTGAGTCGGGGGACTATGGCTACACCTTC. The V and J genes are TRBV20-1 and TRBJ1-2; D perhaps matches TRBD1 (5 bases). This CDR3 has 11 residues. Deletions cut 7 bases from V and 3 bases from J, with 9 bases between. Germline V gene lookup returns CDR1 DFQATT and CDR2 SNEGSKA (reference sequence).

The gene calls are TRBV7-9 and TRBJ2-2; 7 nucleotides align to TRBD1. Germline V gives CDR1 SEHNR, CDR2 FQNEAQ (reference sequence). This CDR3 contains 18 residues. The V segment lost 3 bases and the J segment 5 bases; nucleotides outside the gene matches: 15. The CDR3 DNA is TGTGCCAGCAGCTTGTCCAGGGGACAGTGGAGTATAACCGGGGAGCTGTTTTTT. Translation: CASSLSRGQWSITGELFF.

The V call is TRBV7-3, the J call TRBJ2-2, with 8 bases identical to TRBD1. Germline V gives CDR1 SGHTA, CDR2 FQGTGA. After removal of 6 bases from V and 4 bases from J, the junction contained 13 bases not matched to a gene. The CDR3 loop spans 17 amino acids. CDR3 protein: CASRLGHQGAGTGELFF. For the CDR3, the DNA is TGTGCCAGCAGATTGGGTCACCAGGGGGCCGGCACCGGGGAGCTGTTTTTT.

The V call is TRBV6-1, the J call TRBJ1-6; TRBD1 agrees at 8 bases. CDR1 and CDR2 from the germline V gene are MNHNS and SASEGT. J lost 7 bases, V lost 6 bases, and 8 bases had no gene match. This CDR3 is built from 15 residues. In DNA, the CDR3 is TGTGCCAGCAGAATAAGTGGACAGGGAAATTCACCCCTCCACTTT. Amino acid sequence: CASRISGQGNSPLHF.

The chain carries TRBV18 and TRBJ2-5; D ambiguous. In germline, CDR1 is KGHSH, CDR2 LQKENI. Deletions cut 2 bases from V and 3 bases from J, with 10 bases between. CDR3 size: 14 residues. This chain's CDR3 is CASSPVTGEETQYF. CDR3 in DNA: TGTGCCAGCTCACCAGTTACCGGAGAAGAGACCCAGTACTTC.

This clonotype occurred a few times. The V gene is TRBV24-1, the J gene TRBJ2-7; 7 nucleotides agree with TRBD1. Germline CDR1 reads KGHDR; CDR2 reads SFDVKD. The CDR3 is 14 residues long. V shed 4 bases and J 2 bases; nucleotides not matched to a gene: 4. The CDR3 loop is CATSDPTGPYEQYF. The CDR3 DNA is TGTGCCACCAGTGACCCGACAGGGCCCTACGAGCAGTACTTC.

This rearrangement joins TRBV5-6 to TRBJ1-6; D gene ambiguous. Trimming removed 4 bases from V and 9 bases from J, with 17 bases in between. CDR1 is SGHDT, CDR2 YYEEEE, per germline. CDR3 length: 15 residues. CDR3 DNA sequence: TGTGCCAGCAGCGACCTTGGGAAAACGGGTTCACCCCTCCACTTT. It yields the protein CASSDLGKTGSPLHF.

This clonotype was observed a few times. The chain has TRBV28 and TRBJ1-6, with TRBD1 as a possible D gene (5 bases). CDR3 size: 13 residues. CDR1 and CDR2 (germline): MDHEN, SYDVKM. V shed 4 bases and J shed 5 bases, with 6 bases lying between them. Written as DNA, the CDR3 is TGTGCCAGCAGTTCACAGGATAATTCACCCCTCCACTTT. Translated, it gives CASSSQDNSPLHF.

The gene calls are TRBV11-2 and TRBJ2-3, with 7 positions matching TRBD2. V was pared by 3 bases and J by 0 bases, with 3 bases of the junction left unmatched. The CDR3 totals 15 residues. Germline values: CDR1 SGHAT, CDR2 FQNNGV. In DNA, the CDR3 is TGTGCCAGCAGCTTTAGTAGCGGGAGCACAGATACGCAGTATTTT. The encoded protein is CASSFSSGSTDTQYF.

This clonotype was found a few times. V usage is TRBV20-1 and J usage is TRBJ1-1, with D possibly being TRBD1 (6 bases). CDR3 length: 16 amino acids. Trimming shortened V by 0 bases and J by 3 bases, and 17 bases separated the two germline ends. Germline V lookup: CDR1 DFQATT, CDR2 SNEGSKA (reference sequence). The CDR3 DNA follows: TGCAGTGCTAGAGATTCCAGGGGCCTGATGTACACTGAAGCTTTCTTT. Amino acid sequence: CSARDSRGLMYTEAFF.

In its sample, this clonotype was seen a few times. The gene calls are TRBV24-1 and TRBJ2-3; 15 bases are shared with TRBD2. V lost 1 base, J lost 2 bases, and 6 bases stayed unmatched. Germline CDR1 KGHDR, CDR2 SFDVKD. The CDR3 is 19 residues long. The CDR3 loop reads CATSDFRGTSGRHTDTQYF. CDR3 in DNA: TGTGCCACCAGTGATTTCCGAGGGACTAGCGGGAGGCACACAGATACGCAGTATTTT.

This rearrangement joins TRBV30 to TRBJ2-3, with TRBD2 matching 9 bases. The V and J ends lost 2 bases and 2 bases, in that order; junction bases with no gene match: 2. Germline V CDR1 and CDR2: GTSNPN, SVGIG (reference sequence). The CDR3 has 14 amino acids. For the CDR3, the DNA is TGTGCCTGGAGTATGGGACTAGCCACAGATACGCAGTATTTT. Its protein is CAWSMGLATDTQYF.